The T cell receptor (beta chain) under discussion was sequenced for a study of T cell responses to AZD1222 COVID-19 vaccine. Study results and caveats: Donors skewed white British and female; clonal diversity was possibly underestimated.

Profiling relied on immunoSEQ multiplex PCR, and the TCRdb table lists in-frame clones only, not all of them. Of about 130,000 clones in the sample, roughly nine tenths were seen once. With regard to this clone: The antigen is undetermined.

The CDR3 contains 15 residues. The ends lost 6 bases at V and 2 bases at J; junction bases unmatched: 7. Germline lookup yields CDR1 MNHEY and CDR2 SVGAGI. The sample was peripheral blood, taken on day 0 of AZD1222 vaccination. The source is an adult in good health. This chain uses TRBV6-5 with TRBJ2-3; 8 positions match TRBD1. CDR3 sequence: CASSRGQGNTDTQYF. Written as DNA, the CDR3 is TGTGCCAGCAGCAGAGGACAGGGAAACACAGATACGCAGTATTTT.